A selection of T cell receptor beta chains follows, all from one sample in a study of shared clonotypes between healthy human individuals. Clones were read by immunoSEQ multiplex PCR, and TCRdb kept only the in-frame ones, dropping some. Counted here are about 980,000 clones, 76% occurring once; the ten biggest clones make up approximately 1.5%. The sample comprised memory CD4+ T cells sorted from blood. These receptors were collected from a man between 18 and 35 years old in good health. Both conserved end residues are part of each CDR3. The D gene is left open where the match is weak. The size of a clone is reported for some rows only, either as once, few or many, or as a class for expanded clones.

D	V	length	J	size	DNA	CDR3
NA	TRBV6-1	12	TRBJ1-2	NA	TGTGCCAGCATGCGGGAAATCTATGGCTACACCTTC	CASMREIYGYTF
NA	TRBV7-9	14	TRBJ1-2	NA	TGTGCCAGCACCAAAAGGGCCCTTAACTATGGCTACACCTTC	CASTKRALNYGYTF
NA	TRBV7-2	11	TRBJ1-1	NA	TGTGCCAGCAGCCCCCTCGGGTATGCTTTCTTT	CASSPLGYAFF
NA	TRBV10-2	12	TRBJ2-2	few	TGCGCCAGCCGTAAGGGACCCGGGGAGCTGTTTTTT	CASRKGPGELFF
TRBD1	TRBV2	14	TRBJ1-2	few	TGTGCCAGCAAAGCCGAAGACAGGGGCTATGGCTACACCTTC	CASKAEDRGYGYTF
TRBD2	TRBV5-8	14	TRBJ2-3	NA	TGTGCCAGCAGCGAGCGGGGGGGCACAGATACGCAGTATTTT	CASSERGGTDTQYF
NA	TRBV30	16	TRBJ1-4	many	TGTGCCTGGAGTGGGGCCCGTGGGTGGCAAGCTGAAAAACTGTTTTTT	CAWSGARGWQAEKLFF
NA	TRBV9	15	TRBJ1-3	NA	TGTGCCAGCAGCCCCCGGTGGAGAACTGGAAACACCATATATTTT	CASSPRWRTGNTIYF
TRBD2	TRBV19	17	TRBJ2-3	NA	TGTGCCAGTAGAGAACTAGCGGGAGGGCCGGGCACAGATACGCAGTATTTT	CASRELAGGPGTDTQYF
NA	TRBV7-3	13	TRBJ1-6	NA	TGTGCCAGCGCTCGGGGCGTTAATTCACCCCTCCACTTT	CASARGVNSPLHF
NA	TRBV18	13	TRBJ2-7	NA	TGTGCCAGCTCACCACCGATGGGCTACGAGCAGTACTTC	CASSPPMGYEQYF
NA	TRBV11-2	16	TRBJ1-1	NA	TGTGCCAGCAGCCAGACAAGGGGTTATGGGAACACTGAAGCTTTCTTT	CASSQTRGYGNTEAFF
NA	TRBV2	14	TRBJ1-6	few	TGTGCCAGCAGCGGACAGTCTACAAATTCACCCCTCCACTTT	CASSGQSTNSPLHF
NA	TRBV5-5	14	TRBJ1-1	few	TGTGCCAGCATCCCAGGTTCCATGAACACTGAAGCTTTCTTT	CASIPGSMNTEAFF
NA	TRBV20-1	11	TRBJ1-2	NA	TGCAGTGCTAGCCGATTGAATGGCTACACCTTC	CSASRLNGYTF
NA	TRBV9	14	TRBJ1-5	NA	TGTGCCAGCAGCGTAAGGGGGGGTAGCCAGCCCCAGCATTTT	CASSVRGGSQPQHF
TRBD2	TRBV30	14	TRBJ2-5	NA	TGTGCCTGGAGTGCCGGACTAGCGAAAGAGACCCAGTACTTC	CAWSAGLAKETQYF
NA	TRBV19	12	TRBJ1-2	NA	TGTGCCAGTACCCATCTGGGGTTGGGCTACACCTTC	CASTHLGLGYTF
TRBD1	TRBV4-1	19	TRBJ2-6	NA	TGCGCCAGCAGCCAAACGCTCCCGGGACAGGGGACCGGGGCCAACGTCCTGACTTTC	CASSQTLPGQGTGANVLTF
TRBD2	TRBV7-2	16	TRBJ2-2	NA	TGTGCCAGCAGTCTATTAGGGACTAGCCTAAACGGGGAGCTGTTTTTT	CASSLLGTSLNGELFF
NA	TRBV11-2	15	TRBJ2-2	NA	TGTGCCAGCAGCCTGGTCCCTTCCCACACCGGGGAGCTGTTTTTT	CASSLVPSHTGELFF
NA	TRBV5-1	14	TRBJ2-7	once	TGCGCCAGCAGCTTGACGGCAGGGGTTTACGAGCAGTACTTC	CASSLTAGVYEQYF
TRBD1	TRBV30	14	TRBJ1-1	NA	TGTGCCTGGAGAAGACCAGGGGGGCACACTGAAGCTTTCTTT	CAWRRPGGHTEAFF
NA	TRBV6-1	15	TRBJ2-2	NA	TGTGCCAGCGATCCGGGGCGGTCGAACACCGGGGAGCTGTTTTTT	CASDPGRSNTGELFF
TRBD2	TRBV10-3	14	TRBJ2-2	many	TGTGCCATCACCCCGGTGGGGGGGACCGGGGAGCTGTTTTTT	CAITPVGGTGELFF
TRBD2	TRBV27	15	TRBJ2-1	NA	TGTGCCAGCAGTCCCGGAGCGGGACCCTACAATGAGCAGTTCTTC	CASSPGAGPYNEQFF
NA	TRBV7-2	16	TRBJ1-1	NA	TGTGCCAGCAGCTTAAACGGACTCAATGGCAACACTGAAGCTTTCTTT	CASSLNGLNGNTEAFF
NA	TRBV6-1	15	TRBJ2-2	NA	TGTGCCAGCACCCAGGGCTCGGGGGCCCCCGGGGAGCTGTTTTTT	CASTQGSGAPGELFF
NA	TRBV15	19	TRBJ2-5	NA	TGTGCCACCAGCAGAGTTTATTCTGATATCCCTAGTAGGGAAGAGACCCAGTACTTC	CATSRVYSDIPSREETQYF
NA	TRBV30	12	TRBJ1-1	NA	TGTGCCTGGAGCAGGGTGGGCACTGAAGCTTTCTTT	CAWSRVGTEAFF
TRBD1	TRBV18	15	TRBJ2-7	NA	TGTGCCAGCTCACCGCCGGGACAGGGGAACCACGAGCAGTACTTC	CASSPPGQGNHEQYF
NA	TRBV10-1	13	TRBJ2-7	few	TGCGCCAGCAGTGAGGGGGGAGCCTACGAGCAGTACTTC	CASSEGGAYEQYF
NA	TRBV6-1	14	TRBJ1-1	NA	TGTGCCAGCATAGTTGGAGTTCTGAACACTGAAGCTTTCTTT	CASIVGVLNTEAFF
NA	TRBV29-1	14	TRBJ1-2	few	TGCAGCACATCCGCATCACGGAACCGCTATGGCTACACCTTC	CSTSASRNRYGYTF
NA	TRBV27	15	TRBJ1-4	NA	TGTGCCAGCCGAGGCAGGGCGACAACTAATGAAAAACTGTTTTTT	CASRGRATTNEKLFF
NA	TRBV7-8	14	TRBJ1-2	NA	TGTGCCAGCAGCTCAGGAGCAGGCACCTATGGCTACACCTTC	CASSSGAGTYGYTF
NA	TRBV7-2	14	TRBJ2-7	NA	TGTGCCAGCAGCCTTGTGGACGGGCCCCACGAGCAGTACTTC	CASSLVDGPHEQYF
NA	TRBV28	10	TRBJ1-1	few	TGTGCCAGTTCGACGGTTGAAGCTTTCTTT	CASSTVEAFF
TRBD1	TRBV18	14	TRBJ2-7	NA	TGTGCCAGCTCACCGTCGGGACAGGGGTACGAGCAGTACTTC	CASSPSGQGYEQYF
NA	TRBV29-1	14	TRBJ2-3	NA	TGCAGCGTTGAGCTTGACACGCGCACAGATACGCAGTATTTT	CSVELDTRTDTQYF
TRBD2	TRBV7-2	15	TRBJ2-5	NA	TGTGCCAGCAGCCCAACTAGCGGGTTTCAAGAGACCCAGTACTTC	CASSPTSGFQETQYF
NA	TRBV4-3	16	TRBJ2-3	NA	TGCGCCAGCAGCCAAGACAGGACGGGCCGCACAGATACGCAGTATTTT	CASSQDRTGRTDTQYF